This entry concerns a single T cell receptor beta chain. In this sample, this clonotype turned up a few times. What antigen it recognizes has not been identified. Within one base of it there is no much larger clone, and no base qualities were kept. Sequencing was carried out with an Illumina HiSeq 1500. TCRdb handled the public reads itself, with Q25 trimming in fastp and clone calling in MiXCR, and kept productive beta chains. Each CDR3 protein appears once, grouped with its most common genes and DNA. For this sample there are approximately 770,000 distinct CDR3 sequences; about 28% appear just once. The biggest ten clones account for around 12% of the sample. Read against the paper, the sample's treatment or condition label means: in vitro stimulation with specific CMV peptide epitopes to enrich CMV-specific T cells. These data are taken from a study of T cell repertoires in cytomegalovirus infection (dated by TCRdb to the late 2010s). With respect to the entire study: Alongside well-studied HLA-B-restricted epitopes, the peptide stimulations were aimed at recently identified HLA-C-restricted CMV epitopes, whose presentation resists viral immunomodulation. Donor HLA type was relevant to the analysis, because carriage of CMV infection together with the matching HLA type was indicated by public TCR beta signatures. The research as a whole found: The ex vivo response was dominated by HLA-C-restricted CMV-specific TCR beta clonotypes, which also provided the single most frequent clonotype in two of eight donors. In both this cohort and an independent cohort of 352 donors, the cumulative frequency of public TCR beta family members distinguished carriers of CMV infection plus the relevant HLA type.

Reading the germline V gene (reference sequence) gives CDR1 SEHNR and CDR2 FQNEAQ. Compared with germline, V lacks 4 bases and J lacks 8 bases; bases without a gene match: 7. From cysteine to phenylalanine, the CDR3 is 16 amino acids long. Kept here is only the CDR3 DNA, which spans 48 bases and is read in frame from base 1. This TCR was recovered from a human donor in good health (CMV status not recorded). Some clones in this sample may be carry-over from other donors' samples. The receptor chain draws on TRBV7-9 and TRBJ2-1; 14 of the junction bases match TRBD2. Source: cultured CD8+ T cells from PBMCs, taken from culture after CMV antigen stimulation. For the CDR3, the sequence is CASSSVTSGGAHEQFF. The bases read TGTGCCAGCAGCTCCGTGACTAGCGGGGGGGCACATGAGCAGTTCTTC. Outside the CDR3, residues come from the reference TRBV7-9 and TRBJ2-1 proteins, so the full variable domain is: DTGVSQNPRHKITKRGQNVTFRCDPISEHNRLYWYRQTLGQGPEFLTYFQNEAQLEKSRLLSDRFSAERPKGSFSTLEIQRTEQGDSAMYLCASSSVTSGGAHEQFFGPGTRLTVL.